One and the same sample provided the 32 T cell receptor beta chains below, sequenced in a study of T cell responses to AZD1222 COVID-19 vaccine. The repertoire was sequenced with immunoSEQ multiplex PCR; TCRdb's copy has only in-frame clones and lacks some. The sample includes 250,000 to 300,000 clones, about 94% of them seen just once. Sequenced material: peripheral blood, taken 28 days after the second AZD1222 dose. The receptor source for this set is an adult who received the AZD1222 COVID-19 vaccine.

The gene calls are TRBV7-2 and TRBJ1-5; 9 nucleotides match TRBD1. The J segment lost 0 bases and the V segment lost 2 bases, leaving 2 bases of the junction unmatched. Germline CDR1 reads SGHTA; CDR2 reads FQGNSA. The CDR3 is 16 residues long. The CDR3 is CASSLRQGGSNQPQHF. For the CDR3, the DNA is TGTGCCAGCAGCTTACGACAGGGGGGTAGCAATCAGCCCCAGCATTTT.

This clone has a single count. The CDR3 loop is CASSEDGINYGYTF. For the CDR3, the DNA is TGCGCCAGCAGCGAGGACGGGATTAACTATGGCTACACCTTC. The chain recombines TRBV5-1 with TRBJ1-2; D gene uncertain. This CDR3 has 14 amino acids. Germline CDR1 is SGHRS and CDR2 is YFSETQ. The V and J ends lost 4 bases and 1 base respectively, with 11 bases between them.

The chain is built from TRBV24-1 and TRBJ1-2; 11 bases fit TRBD1. The junction had 2 bases not matched to a gene; V was cut back by 7 bases and J by 8 bases. Germline loops: CDR1 KGHDR, CDR2 SFDVKD. CDR3 length equals 12 residues. CDR3 loop: CATRDRGLGYTF. The DNA for the CDR3 is TGTGCCACCAGGGACAGGGGGCTAGGCTACACCTTC.

The J gene is TRBJ1-5, the V gene TRBV28, with 7 positions matching TRBD1. This CDR3 has 14 amino acids. In germline, CDR1 is MDHEN, CDR2 SYDVKM. The V and J ends lost 6 bases and 4 bases, in that order; junction bases with no gene match: 6. CDR3 in amino acids: CASRPGGRNQPQHF. In nucleotides, the CDR3 is TGTGCCAGCAGGCCAGGGGGGAGAAATCAGCCCCAGCATTTT.

Concerning this clone itself: The sample has other DNA sequences that encode this CDR3 too. The gene calls are TRBV6-6 and TRBJ2-7; D remains unclear. The germline V and J ends were trimmed by 2 bases and 1 base, with 9 bases remaining between them. CDR3 length: 14 amino acids. CDR1 and CDR2 (germline): MNHNY, SVGAGI (reference sequence). DNA of the CDR3: TGTGCCAGCAGTTACAGTGGTGGGTCCTACGAGCAGTACTTC. Translation gives CASSYSGGSYEQYF.

The CDR3 here is CARQGQGGGTDTQYF. CDR3 nucleotides: TGTGCCAGACAGGGGCAGGGTGGGGGCACAGATACGCAGTATTTT. V and J are TRBV2 and TRBJ2-3; 7 bases fit TRBD1. The length of the CDR3 is 15 residues. The germline V gene encodes CDR1 SNHLY and CDR2 FYNNEI. The ends lost 9 bases at V and 1 base at J; junction bases unmatched: 10.

This chain joins TRBV9 and TRBJ1-1; 8 positions match TRBD1. Unmatched junction bases numbered 4, after V lost 2 bases and J lost 1 base. The germline V gene encodes CDR1 SGDLS and CDR2 YYNGEE. The CDR3 consists of 15 residues. The CDR3 reads CASSVRDRPNTEAFF. The CDR3 bases are TGTGCCAGCAGCGTCAGGGACAGGCCGAACACTGAAGCTTTCTTT.

The V and J genes are TRBV23-1 and TRBJ2-1, with 8 positions matching TRBD2. TRBV23-1 is noted as an ORF with a role that remains uncertain. The CDR3 is 20 amino acids. V lost 0 bases and J lost 0; bases outside the gene matches: 13. For the CDR3, the DNA is TGCGCCAGCAGTCAATCCCCAGTAGTACTAGCGGAATACTCCTACAATGAGCAGTTCTTC. Amino acids: CASSQSPVVLAEYSYNEQFF.

V and J are TRBV6-1 and TRBJ2-1, with D perhaps matching TRBD2 (5 bases). The germline V and J ends were trimmed by 2 bases and 4 bases, with 12 bases remaining between them. Germline CDR1 reads MNHNS; CDR2 reads SASEGT. CDR3 length: 15 residues. CDR3 sequence: CASSELRVRYNEQFF. The CDR3 bases are TGTGCCAGCAGTGAATTGAGGGTCAGGTACAATGAGCAGTTCTTC.

This chain uses TRBV5-1 with TRBJ2-3; 7 positions agree with TRBD2. Looked up from germline, CDR1 is SGHRS and CDR2 is YFSETQ. The CDR3 contains 15 residues. The V and J ends lost 7 bases and 3 bases, in that order; junction bases with no gene match: 11. DNA for the CDR3: TGCGCCAGCTCCTTGGGGGAGGGCCGAACAGATACGCAGTATTTT. This encodes CASSLGEGRTDTQYF.

V is TRBV7-2 and J is TRBJ1-2, with D maybe TRBD1 (6 bases). This CDR3 spans 13 amino acids. V dropped 6 bases and J dropped 5 bases, with 13 bases sitting between them. Germline V gene lookup returns CDR1 SGHTA and CDR2 FQGNSA. CDR3 protein: CASRFGQKYGYTF. The CDR3 bases are TGTGCCAGCAGATTTGGACAGAAATATGGCTACACCTTC.

The chain carries TRBV28 and TRBJ1-2; TRBD1 matches at 7 bases. Germline loops: CDR1 MDHEN, CDR2 SYDVKM. V was pared by 4 bases and J by 8 bases, with 10 bases of the junction left unmatched. The CDR3 is 14 amino acids. The CDR3 reads CASSSTGFLFGYTF. CDR3 DNA: TGTGCCAGCAGTTCGACAGGGTTTTTGTTCGGCTACACCTTC.

This sequence joins TRBV19 and TRBJ2-7; D is tentatively TRBD1 or TRBD2 (5 bases each). The CDR3 length is 14 residues. V lost 4 bases to trimming and J lost 3 bases, with 13 bases between them. Germline CDR1 reads LNHDA; CDR2 reads SQIVND (reference sequence). The CDR3 loop reads CASSTSGLSYEQYF. The CDR3 DNA follows: TGTGCCAGTAGTACCTCGGGGCTAAGCTACGAGCAGTACTTC.

This chain uses TRBV7-9 with TRBJ1-5, with 7 bases aligning to TRBD1. The CDR3 contains 14 residues. Germline V gene sequence: CDR1 SEHNR, CDR2 FQNEAQ (reference sequence). Losses at the gene ends were 5 bases for V and 3 bases for J; bases not matched to a gene: 4. The CDR3 bases are TGTGCCAGCAGCCAGGGGGGATCCAATCAGCCCCAGCATTTT. Translating it yields CASSQGGSNQPQHF.

This sequence joins TRBV30 and TRBJ1-2, with D possibly being TRBD1 (6 bases). CDR3 length: 13 residues. Germline V gene data show CDR1 as GTSNPN and CDR2 as SVGIG (reference sequence). The ends were cut back, 1 base at V and 8 bases at J, with 14 bases in the middle. CDR3 protein: CAWSGQAAGGYTF. The CDR3 DNA is TGTGCCTGGAGTGGACAGGCGGCTGGCGGCTACACCTTC. Full variable domain (remainder filled in from reference TRBV30 and TRBJ1-2): SQTIHQWPATLVQPVGSPLSLECTVEGTSNPNLYWYRQAAGRGLQLLFYSVGIGQISSEVPQNLSASRPQDRQFILSSKKLLLSDSGFYLCAWSGQAAGGYTFGSGTRLTVV.

The V gene is TRBV28, the J gene TRBJ2-7, with 10 bases fitting TRBD1. Germline assignment: CDR1 MDHEN and CDR2 SYDVKM. Germline trimming cut 7 bases from V and 3 bases from J; bases unmatched to any gene: 9. The CDR3 contains 15 residues. CDR3 DNA: TGTGCCAGCAACAAACCGGGACAGGGGTTCTACGAGCAGTACTTC. This translates into CASNKPGQGFYEQYF.

This rearrangement joins TRBV15 to TRBJ2-7; perhaps D is TRBD1 or TRBD2 (7 bases each). Trimming pared 5 bases from V and 7 bases from J, leaving 21 bases between. CDR1 is LNHNV and CDR2 is YYDKDF in the germline V gene (reference sequence). This CDR3 has 15 residues. CDR3 nucleotides: TGTGCCACCAGCCCTCCAGGGGGAGGGTTGGAGGAGCAGTACTTC. This gives the protein CATSPPGGGLEEQYF.

This sequence joins TRBV18 and TRBJ2-6, with D perhaps given as TRBD1 or TRBD2 (6 bases each). Per germline, CDR1 KGHSH and CDR2 LQKENI. Trimming cost V 0 bases and J 2 bases, with 8 bases left between them. The CDR3 extends over 16 amino acids. This CDR3 is CASSPPGGAGANVLTF. CDR3 sequence (DNA): TGTGCCAGCTCACCACCGGGGGGCGCTGGGGCCAACGTCCTGACTTTC.

V and J are TRBV15 and TRBJ2-2; 8 bases line up with TRBD2. Germline CDR1 is LNHNV and CDR2 is YYDKDF (reference sequence). The ends lost 6 bases at V and 5 bases at J; junction bases unmatched: 11. This CDR3 region has 16 residues. The CDR3, as DNA: TGTGCCACCAGTGAACCGGGACTAGGGCGGACCGGGGAGCTGTTTTTT. Encoded protein: CATSEPGLGRTGELFF.

This sequence joins TRBV27 and TRBJ2-1; TRBD1 aligns across 9 bases. The germline V gene has CDR1 MNHEY and CDR2 SMNVEV (reference sequence). The CDR3 spans 16 residues. V shed 1 base and J 5 bases; nucleotides not matched to a gene: 6. The CDR3 loop reads CASSLLGTGHNNEQFF. DNA of the CDR3: TGTGCCAGCAGTTTATTGGGGACAGGGCACAACAATGAGCAGTTCTTC.

This chain links TRBV12-3 or TRBV12-4 with TRBJ1-5; a weak D match, TRBD1 (6 bases). The CDR3 sequence is 13 residues long. The V end was cut by 9 bases, the J end by 6 bases, with 15 bases between. The DNA for the CDR3 is TGTGCCAGTGACGGGGGCGCGGGTCAGCCCCAGCATTTT. This sequence encodes CASDGGAGQPQHF.

V and J are TRBV3-1 (or the pseudogene TRBV3-2) and TRBJ2-1, with unresolved D. V lost 1 base and J lost 6, with 13 bases in between. The CDR3 loop spans 15 amino acids. Looked up from germline, CDR1 is LGHDT and CDR2 is YNNKEL (reference sequence). This CDR3 is CASSQAAYFVNEQFF. As DNA, the CDR3 is TGTGCCAGCAGCCAAGCTGCCTACTTTGTCAATGAGCAGTTCTTC.

V and J are TRBV5-1 and TRBJ2-7; 9 bases align to TRBD1. J lost 6 bases, V lost 5 bases, and 9 bases had no gene match. CDR3 length: 14 amino acids. Germline V CDR1 and CDR2: SGHRS, YFSETQ. CDR3 region: CASSPGQGSAEQYF. In DNA, the CDR3 is TGCGCCAGCAGTCCGGGACAGGGTTCTGCCGAGCAGTACTTC.

The chain is built from TRBV27 and TRBJ2-7; TRBD2 matches at 14 bases. V lost 5 bases and J lost 0; bases outside the gene matches: 6. The CDR3 totals 17 residues. The germline V gene encodes CDR1 MNHEY and CDR2 SMNVEV (reference sequence). Written as DNA, the CDR3 is TGTGCCAGCAGTGGACTAGCGGGGGGCCGGAGCTCCTACGAGCAGTACTTC. Translating gives CASSGLAGGRSSYEQYF.

The V call is TRBV3-1 (or the pseudogene TRBV3-2), the J call TRBJ1-4; D is possibly TRBD1 (6 bases). Germline CDR1 LGHDT, CDR2 YNNKEL (reference sequence). Trimming removed 1 base from V and 10 bases from J, with 13 bases in between. The CDR3 totals 14 residues. DNA of the CDR3: TGTGCCAGCAGCCAAGTCACAGGGAGGCTAAAACTGTTTTTT. Its protein product is CASSQVTGRLKLFF.

The chain employs TRBV7-9 and TRBJ2-1; D uncertain. Trimming left V 3 bases short and J 0 bases short, with 9 bases between. The CDR3 runs 15 residues. Germline loops: CDR1 SEHNR, CDR2 FQNEAQ (reference sequence). The CDR3 DNA sequence: TGTGCCAGCAGCTTGCGCCGAAACTCCTACAATGAGCAGTTCTTC. This translates into CASSLRRNSYNEQFF.

The chain links TRBV5-1 to TRBJ2-7; TRBD1 matches 8 bases. This CDR3 is 14 amino acids long. CDR1 and CDR2 from the germline V gene are SGHRS and YFSETQ. The V and J ends lost 5 bases and 5 bases, in that order; junction bases with no gene match: 9. The CDR3 bases are TGCGCCAGCAGTTTCATACAGGGGGGTGACGAGCAGTACTTC. Its translation: CASSFIQGGDEQYF.

As DNA, the CDR3 is TGCGCCAGCAGCTTGGACGGGCGGGACGGGGAGCTGTTTTTT. Residues: CASSLDGRDGELFF. The chain employs TRBV5-1 and TRBJ2-2; possible D gene TRBD2, 6 bases. Looked up from germline, CDR1 is SGHRS and CDR2 is YFSETQ. The CDR3 consists of 14 residues. V was pared by 0 bases and J by 7 bases, with 10 bases between.

The chain joins TRBV25-1 to TRBJ1-3; TRBD1 matches 7 bases. Germline assignment: CDR1 MGHDK and CDR2 SYGVNS. This CDR3 region has 15 residues. The ends lost 3 bases at V and 5 bases at J; junction bases unmatched: 7. CDR3 protein: CASSELGGGRNTIYF. DNA of the CDR3: TGTGCCAGCAGTGAGCTAGGGGGCGGTAGAAACACCATATATTTT.

J is TRBJ2-7 and V is TRBV12-3 or TRBV12-4; D call uncertain. This CDR3 has 13 amino acids. V lost 4 bases, J lost 6 bases, and 13 bases lay in between. CDR3: CASSSHNTAEQYF. In DNA form, the CDR3 reads TGTGCCAGCAGTTCTCACAACACTGCCGAGCAGTACTTC.

CDR3 sequence: CSASQGGGYGQPQHF. The CDR3 DNA is TGCAGTGCTAGTCAAGGGGGGGGGTACGGTCAGCCCCAGCATTTT. The chain is built from TRBV20-1 and TRBJ1-5; a weak D match, TRBD1 (6 bases). The CDR3 runs to 15 residues. Germline V gene lookup returns CDR1 DFQATT and CDR2 SNEGSKA (reference sequence). The ends were cut back, 3 bases at V and 6 bases at J, with 18 bases in the middle.

The chain links TRBV5-6 to TRBJ2-7; weak D call: TRBD2 (6 bases). The CDR3 contains 11 residues. Trimming pared 8 bases from V and 2 bases from J, leaving 8 bases between. Germline-derived CDR1 and CDR2 are SGHDT and YYEEEE. The CDR3 protein is CARAGPYEQYF. The CDR3 DNA reads as TGTGCCAGGGCGGGGCCCTACGAGCAGTACTTC.